Shown below are 2 T cell receptor beta chains from a single sample sequenced in a study of memory CD4+ T cells and cytomegalovirus serostatus. The method was immunoSEQ multiplex PCR; TCRdb's version includes in-frame clones alone and lacks a portion of them. The sample yields 50,000 to 55,000 clones, 75% to 85% seen once. The sort gate was single viable CD3+CD4+CD8-CD45RO+ cells for memory CD4+ T cells. The sample consisted of memory CD4+ T cells from blood. These receptors all stem from an adult in good health and CMV-seronegative.

This chain uses TRBV4-3 with TRBJ1-1, with D unresolved. There are 16 residues in the CDR3. Germline CDR1 and CDR2: LGHNA and YSLEER. V lost 1 base to trimming and J lost 0 bases, with 12 bases between them. The CDR3 here is CASSQATDRMNTEAFF. DNA for the CDR3: TGCGCCAGCAGCCAAGCTACAGACCGAATGAACACTGAAGCTTTCTTT.

The J gene is TRBJ2-2, the V gene TRBV19; TRBD1 matches at 12 bases. From germline, CDR1 is LNHDA and CDR2 SQIVND (reference sequence). The CDR3 is made up of 14 amino acids. V lost 11 bases, J lost 5 bases, and 6 bases stayed unmatched. CDR3 amino acids: CAGRDRGHTGELFF. As DNA, the CDR3 is TGTGCCGGTCGGGACAGGGGGCATACCGGGGAGCTGTTTTTT.